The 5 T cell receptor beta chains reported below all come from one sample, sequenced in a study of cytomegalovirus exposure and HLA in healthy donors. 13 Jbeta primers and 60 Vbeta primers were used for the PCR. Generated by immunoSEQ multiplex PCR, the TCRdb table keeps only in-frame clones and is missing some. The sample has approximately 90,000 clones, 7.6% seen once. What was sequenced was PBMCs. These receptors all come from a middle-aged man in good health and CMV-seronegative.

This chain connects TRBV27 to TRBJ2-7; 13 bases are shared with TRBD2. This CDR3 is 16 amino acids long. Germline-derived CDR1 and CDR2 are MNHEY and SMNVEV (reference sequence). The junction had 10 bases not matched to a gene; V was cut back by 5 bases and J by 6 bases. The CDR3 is CASSLSRLAGGGEQYF. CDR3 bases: TGTGCCAGCAGTCTCTCCCGACTAGCGGGAGGTGGCGAGCAGTACTTC.

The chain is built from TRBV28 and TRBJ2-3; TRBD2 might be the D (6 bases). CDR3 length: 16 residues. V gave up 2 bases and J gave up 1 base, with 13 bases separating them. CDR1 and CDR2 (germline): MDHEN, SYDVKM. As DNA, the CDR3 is TGTGCCAGCAGTTTAAAGGAGGGCCTCGGCACAGATACGCAGTATTTT. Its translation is CASSLKEGLGTDTQYF.

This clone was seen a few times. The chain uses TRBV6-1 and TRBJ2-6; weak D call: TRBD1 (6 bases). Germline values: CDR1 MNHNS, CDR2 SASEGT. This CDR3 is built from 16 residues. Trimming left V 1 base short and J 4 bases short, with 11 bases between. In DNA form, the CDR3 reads TGTGCCAGCAGTGAAGAATTGGGGGCCGGGGCCAACGTCCTGACTTTC. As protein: CASSEELGAGANVLTF.

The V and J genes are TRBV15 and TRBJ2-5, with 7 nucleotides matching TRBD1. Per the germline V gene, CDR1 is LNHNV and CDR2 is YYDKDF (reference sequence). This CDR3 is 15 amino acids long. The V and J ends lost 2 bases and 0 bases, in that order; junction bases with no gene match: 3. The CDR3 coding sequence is TGTGCCACCAGCAGACCCGGACAGGACCAAGAGACCCAGTACTTC. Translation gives CATSRPGQDQETQYF.

CDR3 nucleotide sequence: TGTGCCAGCAGGGGTCCCGGGACAGGGGGCTTCGGAGCTTTCTTT. Protein product: CASRGPGTGGFGAFF. The gene calls are TRBV6-1 and TRBJ1-1; 12 bases are shared with TRBD1. Germline CDR1 and CDR2: MNHNS and SASEGT. J was trimmed by 10 bases and V by 6 bases; bases with no gene match: 12. The CDR3 extends over 15 amino acids.